What follows are 11 T cell receptor beta chains derived from one specimen sequenced in a study of vaccination and CD4 T cells after COVID-19. The Oncomine TCR Beta short-read assay was what sequenced the DNA obtained from cultured CD4+ T cells. One entry per CDR3 protein, called by TCRdb with MiXCR from the PCR reads. The sample yields 4,900 or so distinct CDR3 sequences, roughly 28% seen once. Documented treatment: approximately nine-day PBMC culture with coronavirus spike peptide pools or control peptides (ViraFEST assay). CD4+ T-cell collection from the unexposed donor predated the COVID-19 pandemic (2011-2018). Their specific antigens are unknown. Sample: CD4+ T cells from blood, cultured in vitro. The receptors shown here come from a human donor in good health.

V gene TRBV5-1 combines with J gene TRBJ1-2; D may be TRBD1 (5 bases). This CDR3 is 13 amino acids long. The germline V gene encodes CDR1 SGHRS and CDR2 YFSETQ. The V and J ends lost 5 bases and 7 bases respectively, with 15 bases between them. The CDR3 loop reads CASSSGTSAGYTF. The CDR3 DNA is TGCGCCAGCAGTTCCGGGACTTCGGCTGGCTACACCTTC. The whole variable domain, filled in from reference TRBV5-1 and TRBJ1-2, reads KAGVTQTPRYLIKTRGQQVTLSCSPISGHRSVSWYQQTPGQGLQFLFEYFSETQRNKGNFPGRFSGRQFSNSRSEMNVSTLELGDSALYLCASSSGTSAGYTFGSGTRLTVV.

This clonotype has more than one count but fewer than ten. The chain links TRBV2 to TRBJ1-1, with no clear D. CDR3 length: 12 amino acids. From germline, CDR1 is SNHLY and CDR2 FYNNEI. Deletions cut 7 bases from V and 1 base from J, with 7 bases between. CDR3 amino acids: CASIFENTEAFF. For the CDR3, the DNA is TGTGCCAGCATCTTTGAGAACACTGAAGCTTTCTTT.

This clonotype was found a few times. The J gene is TRBJ2-2, the V gene TRBV24-1; D might be TRBD1 or TRBD2, each matching 6 bases. The CDR3 extends over 18 amino acids. Germline CDR1 and CDR2: KGHDR and SFDVKD. Trimming cost V 0 bases and J 3 bases, with 16 bases left between them. The CDR3 coding sequence is TGTGCCACCAGTGATTTGCCCCAAGGGGGGCACGACACCGGGGAGCTGTTTTTT. Encoded protein: CATSDLPQGGHDTGELFF.

This clonotype has more than one count but fewer than ten. The chain uses TRBV15 and TRBJ2-5; D not certain. Germline V CDR1 and CDR2: LNHNV, YYDKDF (reference sequence). Trimming shortened V by 3 bases and J by 3 bases, and 5 bases separated the two germline ends. This CDR3 has 12 amino acids. The CDR3 DNA reads as TGTGCCACCAGCAGTTGGGAAGAGACCCAGTACTTC. This translates into CATSSWEETQYF.

The chain uses TRBV12-3 or TRBV12-4 and TRBJ1-1; no firm D call. This CDR3 has 13 residues. V lost 1 base and J 0 bases, leaving 3 bases between the germline ends. CDR3 nucleotide sequence: TGTGCCAGCAGTTTAGGGGTGAACACTGAAGCTTTCTTT. Its translation is CASSLGVNTEAFF.

J is TRBJ2-7 and V is TRBV20-1, with TRBD2 matching 11 bases. Per the germline V gene, CDR1 is DFQATT and CDR2 is SNEGSKA (reference sequence). After removal of 3 bases from V and 6 bases from J, the junction contained 13 bases not matched to a gene. The CDR3 totals 16 residues. In nucleotides, the CDR3 is TGCAGTGCTAGCCGAAACAAGGGGACTAGCGGTCTCGAGCAGTACTTC. Amino acid sequence: CSASRNKGTSGLEQYF.

The chain carries TRBV20-1 and TRBJ2-7, with 10 bases identical to TRBD2. V was pared by 0 bases and J by 1 base, with 6 bases of the junction left unmatched. There are 16 residues in the CDR3. Germline assignment: CDR1 DFQATT and CDR2 SNEGSKA (reference sequence). CDR3 in amino acids: CSARDFLAGESYEQYF. In nucleotides, the CDR3 is TGCAGTGCTAGAGATTTCCTAGCGGGGGAATCCTACGAGCAGTACTTC.

This chain uses TRBV20-1 with TRBJ1-1, with D unresolved. There are 12 residues in the CDR3. Looked up from germline, CDR1 is DFQATT and CDR2 is SNEGSKA (reference sequence). Trimming took off 8 bases at V and 5 bases at J, with 15 bases between the two ends. CDR3 DNA sequence: TGCAGTTCCCCCACCGGGCAGACTGAAGCTTTCTTT. It is translated as CSSPTGQTEAFF.

The V call is TRBV5-4, the J call TRBJ2-5; TRBD2 aligns across 12 bases. V shed 4 bases, J shed 5 bases, and the junction held 6 bases outside the gene matches. Germline V gene lookup returns CDR1 SGHNT and CDR2 YYREEE (reference sequence). The CDR3 is made up of 15 amino acids. Written as DNA, the CDR3 is TGTGCCAGCAGCATGCAGGGACTAGCGGGTGAGACCCAGTACTTC. Protein: CASSMQGLAGETQYF.

This clonotype came up a few times. The rearrangement links TRBV6-1 to TRBJ1-5, with D perhaps matching TRBD1 (6 bases). The CDR3 is made up of 15 amino acids. CDR1 and CDR2 from the germline V gene are MNHNS and SASEGT. V was clipped by 5 bases and J by 3 bases, with 14 bases between them. The CDR3 DNA follows: TGTGCCAGCAGTCACGAGGCAGGGGCCAATCAGCCCCAGCATTTT. It is translated as CASSHEAGANQPQHF.

This chain uses TRBV19 with TRBJ1-6; D unclear. CDR3 length: 13 amino acids. V was trimmed by 6 bases and J by 5 bases, leaving 8 bases between them. Germline values: CDR1 LNHDA, CDR2 SQIVND (reference sequence). CDR3 sequence (DNA): TGTGCCAGTAGAGCCCCCGATAATTCACCCCTCCACTTT. It encodes CASRAPDNSPLHF.